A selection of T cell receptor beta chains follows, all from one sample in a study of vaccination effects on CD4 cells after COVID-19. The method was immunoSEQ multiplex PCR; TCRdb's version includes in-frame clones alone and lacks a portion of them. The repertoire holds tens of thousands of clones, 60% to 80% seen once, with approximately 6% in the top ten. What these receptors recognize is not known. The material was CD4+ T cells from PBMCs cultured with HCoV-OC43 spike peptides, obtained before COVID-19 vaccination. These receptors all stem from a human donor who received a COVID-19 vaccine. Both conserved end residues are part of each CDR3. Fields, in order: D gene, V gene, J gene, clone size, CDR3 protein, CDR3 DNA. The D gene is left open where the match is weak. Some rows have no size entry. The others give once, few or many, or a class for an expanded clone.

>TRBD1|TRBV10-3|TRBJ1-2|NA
CAISVWTGADYGYTF
TGTGCCATCAGTGTATGGACAGGGGCGGACTATGGCTACACCTTC
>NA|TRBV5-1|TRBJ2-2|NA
CASSLTGSNTGELFF
TGCGCCAGCAGCTTGACGGGATCGAACACCGGGGAGCTGTTTTTT
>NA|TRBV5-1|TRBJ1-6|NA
CASSFMPGAGNSPLHF
TGCGCCAGCAGCTTTATGCCAGGGGCGGGGAATTCACCCCTCCACTTT
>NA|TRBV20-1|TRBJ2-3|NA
CSEYFGDTQYF
TGCAGTGAATATTTCGGGGATACGCAGTATTTT
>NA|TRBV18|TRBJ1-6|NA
CASSPRGGNSPLHF
TGTGCCAGCTCACCACGGGGCGGGAATTCACCCCTCCACTTT
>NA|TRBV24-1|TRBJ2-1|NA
CATSAGNEQFF
TGTGCCACCAGTGCCGGGAATGAGCAGTTCTTC
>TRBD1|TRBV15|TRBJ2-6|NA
CATSKGTGVSGANVLTF
TGTGCCACCAGCAAAGGGACAGGGGTGTCCGGGGCCAACGTCCTGACTTTC
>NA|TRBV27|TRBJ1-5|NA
CASSLYGLNQPQHF
TGTGCCAGCAGTTTATACGGCCTCAATCAGCCCCAGCATTTT
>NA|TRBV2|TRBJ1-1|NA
CASNFGGLAEAFF
TGTGCCAGCAACTTCGGGGGGTTGGCTGAAGCTTTCTTT
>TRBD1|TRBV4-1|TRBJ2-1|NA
CASSRGQGYNEQFF
TGCGCCAGCAGCCGCGGACAGGGTTACAATGAGCAGTTCTTC
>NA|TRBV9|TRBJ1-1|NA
CASSRQYGTHIAMNTEAFF
TGTGCCAGCAGCCGACAATACGGGACTCACATCGCTATGAACACTGAAGCTTTCTTT
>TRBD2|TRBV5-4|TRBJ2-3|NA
CASSYTSGTSTDTQYF
TGTGCCAGCAGCTATACGAGCGGGACTAGCACAGATACGCAGTATTTT
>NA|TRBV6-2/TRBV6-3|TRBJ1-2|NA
CASSRRDGGRAYGYTF
TGTGCCAGCAGCCGAAGAGACGGGGGGCGAGCCTATGGCTACACCTTC
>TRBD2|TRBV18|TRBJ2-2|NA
CASSPPQGLAGWNTGELFF
TGTGCCAGCTCACCACCTCAGGGACTAGCGGGCTGGAACACCGGGGAGCTGTTTTTT
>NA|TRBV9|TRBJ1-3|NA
CASTEDLSGNTIYF
TGTGCCAGCACTGAGGACCTCTCTGGAAACACCATATATTTT
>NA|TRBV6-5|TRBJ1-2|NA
CASSSGWGDYTF
TGTGCCAGCTCTTCTGGGTGGGGTGACTACACCTTC
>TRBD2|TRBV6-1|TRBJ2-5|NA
CASSGSTSGGGQETQYF
TGTGCCAGCAGTGGCTCGACTAGCGGGGGGGGCCAAGAGACCCAGTACTTC
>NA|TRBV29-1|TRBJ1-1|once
CSVEGVTEAFF
TGCAGCGTTGAAGGGGTTACTGAAGCTTTCTTT